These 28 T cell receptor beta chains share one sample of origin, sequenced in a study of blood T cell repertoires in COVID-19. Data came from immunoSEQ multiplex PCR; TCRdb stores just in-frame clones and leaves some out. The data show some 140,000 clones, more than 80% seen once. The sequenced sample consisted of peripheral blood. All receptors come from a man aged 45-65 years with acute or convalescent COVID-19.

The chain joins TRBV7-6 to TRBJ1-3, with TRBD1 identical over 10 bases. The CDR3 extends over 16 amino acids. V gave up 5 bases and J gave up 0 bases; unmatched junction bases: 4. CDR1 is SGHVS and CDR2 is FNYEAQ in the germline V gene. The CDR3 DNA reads TGTGCCAGCAGCCCACGGACAGGGGGCTCTGGAAACACCATATATTTT. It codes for CASSPRTGGSGNTIYF.

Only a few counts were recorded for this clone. As DNA, the CDR3 is TGCGCCAGCAGAGGGACAGGGGCTGGCTACACCTTC. Protein sequence: CASRGTGAGYTF. The rearrangement joins TRBV5-1 to TRBJ1-2; TRBD1 agrees at 10 bases. V was pared by 5 bases and J by 7 bases, with 2 bases of the junction left unmatched. CDR3 length: 12 amino acids. The germline CDR1 and CDR2 sequences are SGHRS and YFSETQ.

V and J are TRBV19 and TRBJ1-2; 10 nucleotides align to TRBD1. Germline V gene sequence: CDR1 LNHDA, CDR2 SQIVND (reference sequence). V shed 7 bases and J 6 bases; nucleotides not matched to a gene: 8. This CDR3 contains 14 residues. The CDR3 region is CASTRTGGRNGYTF. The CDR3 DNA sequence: TGTGCCAGTACCCGGACAGGGGGACGGAATGGCTACACCTTC.

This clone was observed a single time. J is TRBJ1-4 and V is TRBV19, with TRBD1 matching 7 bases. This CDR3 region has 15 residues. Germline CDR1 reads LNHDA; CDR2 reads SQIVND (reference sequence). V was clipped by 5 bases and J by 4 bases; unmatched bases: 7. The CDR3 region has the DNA TGTGCCAGTAGTTCCACCGGGACAGTTAATGAAAAACTGTTTTTT. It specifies CASSSTGTVNEKLFF.

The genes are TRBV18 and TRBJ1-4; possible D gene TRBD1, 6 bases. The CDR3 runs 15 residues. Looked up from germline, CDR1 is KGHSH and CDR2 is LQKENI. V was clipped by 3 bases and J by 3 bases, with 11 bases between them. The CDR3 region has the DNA TGTGCCAGCTCACCGGCCGGACAGCCTAATGAAAAACTGTTTTTT. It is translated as CASSPAGQPNEKLFF.

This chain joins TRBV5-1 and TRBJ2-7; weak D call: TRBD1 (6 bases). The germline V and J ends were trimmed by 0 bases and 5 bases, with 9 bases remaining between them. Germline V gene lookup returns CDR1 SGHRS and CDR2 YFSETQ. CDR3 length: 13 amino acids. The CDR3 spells CASSLARGDEQYF. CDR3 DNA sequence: TGCGCCAGCAGCTTGGCCAGGGGAGACGAGCAGTACTTC.

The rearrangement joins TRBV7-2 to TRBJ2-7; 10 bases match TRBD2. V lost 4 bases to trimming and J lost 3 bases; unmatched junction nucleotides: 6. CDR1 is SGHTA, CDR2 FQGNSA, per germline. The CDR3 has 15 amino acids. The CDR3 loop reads CASSSSSGGLYEQYF. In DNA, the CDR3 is TGTGCCAGCAGCTCTTCTAGCGGGGGCCTCTACGAGCAGTACTTC.

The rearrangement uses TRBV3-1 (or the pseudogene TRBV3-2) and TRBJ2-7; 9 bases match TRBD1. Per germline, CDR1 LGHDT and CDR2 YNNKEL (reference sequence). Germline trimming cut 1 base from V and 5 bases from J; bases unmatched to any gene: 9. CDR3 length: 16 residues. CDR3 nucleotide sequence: TGTGCCAGCAGCCAAGGGATCGGGGACAGGGTAAACGAGCAGTACTTC. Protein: CASSQGIGDRVNEQYF.

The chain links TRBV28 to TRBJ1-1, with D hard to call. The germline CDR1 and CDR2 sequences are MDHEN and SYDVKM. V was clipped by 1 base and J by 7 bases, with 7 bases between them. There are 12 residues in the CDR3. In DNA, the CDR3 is TGTGCCAGCAGTTTATCGGTTGGTGAAGCTTTCTTT. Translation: CASSLSVGEAFF.

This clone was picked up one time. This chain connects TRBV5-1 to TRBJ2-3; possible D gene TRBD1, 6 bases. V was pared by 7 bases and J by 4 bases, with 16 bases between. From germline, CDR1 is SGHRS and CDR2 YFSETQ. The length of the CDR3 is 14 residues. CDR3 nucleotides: TGCGCCAGCTCGGTAGGGGGAAATTCAGATACGCAGTATTTT. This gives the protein CASSVGGNSDTQYF.

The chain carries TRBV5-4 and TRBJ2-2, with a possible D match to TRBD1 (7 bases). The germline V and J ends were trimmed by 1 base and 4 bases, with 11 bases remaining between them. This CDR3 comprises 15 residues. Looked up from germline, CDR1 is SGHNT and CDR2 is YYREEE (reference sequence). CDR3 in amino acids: CASSLWQGGTGELFF. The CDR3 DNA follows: TGTGCCAGCAGCTTGTGGCAGGGGGGCACCGGGGAGCTGTTTTTT.

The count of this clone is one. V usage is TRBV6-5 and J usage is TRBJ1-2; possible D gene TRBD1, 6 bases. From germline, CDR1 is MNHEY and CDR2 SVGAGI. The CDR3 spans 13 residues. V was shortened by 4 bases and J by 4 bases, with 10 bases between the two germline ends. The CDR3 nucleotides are TGTGCCAGCAGTTTAGGGGGTACCTATGGCTACACCTTC. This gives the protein CASSLGGTYGYTF.

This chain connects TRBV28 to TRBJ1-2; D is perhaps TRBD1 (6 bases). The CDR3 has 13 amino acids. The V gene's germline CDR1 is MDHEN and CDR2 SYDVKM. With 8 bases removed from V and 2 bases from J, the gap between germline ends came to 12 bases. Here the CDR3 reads CASHETGNYGYTF. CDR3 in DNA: TGTGCCAGCCATGAAACAGGGAACTATGGCTACACCTTC.

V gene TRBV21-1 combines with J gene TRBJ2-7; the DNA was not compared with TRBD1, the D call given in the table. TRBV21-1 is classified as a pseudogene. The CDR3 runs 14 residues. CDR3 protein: CASSDHRVKGEQYV. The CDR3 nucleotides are TGTGCCAGCAGCGACCACAGGGTCAAGGGCGAGCAGTACGTC.

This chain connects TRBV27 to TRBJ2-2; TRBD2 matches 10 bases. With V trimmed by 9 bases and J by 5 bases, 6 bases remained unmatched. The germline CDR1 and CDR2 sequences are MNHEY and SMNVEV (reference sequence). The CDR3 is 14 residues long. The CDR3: CASTWTSGTGELFF. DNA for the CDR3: TGTGCCAGTACCTGGACTAGCGGAACCGGGGAGCTGTTTTTT.

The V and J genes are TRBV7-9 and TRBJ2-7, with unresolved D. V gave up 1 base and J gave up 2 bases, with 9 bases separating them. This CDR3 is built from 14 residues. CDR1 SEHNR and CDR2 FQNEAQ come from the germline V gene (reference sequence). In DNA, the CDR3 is TGTGCCAGCAGCTTAGAGAACAGTGCCTACGAGCAGTACTTC. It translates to CASSLENSAYEQYF.

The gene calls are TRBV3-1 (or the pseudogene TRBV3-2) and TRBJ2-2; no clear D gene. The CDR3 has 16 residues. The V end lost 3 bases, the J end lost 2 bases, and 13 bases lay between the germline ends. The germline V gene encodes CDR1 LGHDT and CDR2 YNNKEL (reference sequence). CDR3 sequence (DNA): TGTGCCAGCAGCCACGGTGCCCGTTTAAACACCGGGGAGCTGTTTTTT. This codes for CASSHGARLNTGELFF.

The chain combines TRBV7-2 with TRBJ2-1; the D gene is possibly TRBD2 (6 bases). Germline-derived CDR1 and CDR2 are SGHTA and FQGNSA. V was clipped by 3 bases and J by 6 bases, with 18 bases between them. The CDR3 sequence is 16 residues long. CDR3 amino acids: CASSFGGVRMRNEQFF. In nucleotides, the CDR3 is TGTGCCAGCAGCTTCGGGGGAGTCAGGATGCGCAATGAGCAGTTCTTC.

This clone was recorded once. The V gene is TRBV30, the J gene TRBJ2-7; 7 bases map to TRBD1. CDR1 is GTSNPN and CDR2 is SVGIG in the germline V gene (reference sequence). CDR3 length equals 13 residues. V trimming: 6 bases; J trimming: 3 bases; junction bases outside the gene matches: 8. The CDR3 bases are TGTGCCTGTGGGACAGAAGGAGTCTACGAGCAGTACTTC. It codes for CACGTEGVYEQYF.

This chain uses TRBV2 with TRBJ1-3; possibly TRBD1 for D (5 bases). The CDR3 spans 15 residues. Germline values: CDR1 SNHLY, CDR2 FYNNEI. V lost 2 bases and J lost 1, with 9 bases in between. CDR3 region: CASSERQGSGNTIYF. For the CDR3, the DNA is TGTGCCAGCAGTGAAAGGCAGGGTTCTGGAAACACCATATATTTT.

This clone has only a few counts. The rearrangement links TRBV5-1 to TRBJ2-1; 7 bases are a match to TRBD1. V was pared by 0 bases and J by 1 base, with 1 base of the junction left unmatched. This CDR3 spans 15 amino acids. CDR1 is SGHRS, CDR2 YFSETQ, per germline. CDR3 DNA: TGCGCCAGCAGCTTGGTGGGACAGTCCTACAATGAGCAGTTCTTC. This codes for CASSLVGQSYNEQFF.

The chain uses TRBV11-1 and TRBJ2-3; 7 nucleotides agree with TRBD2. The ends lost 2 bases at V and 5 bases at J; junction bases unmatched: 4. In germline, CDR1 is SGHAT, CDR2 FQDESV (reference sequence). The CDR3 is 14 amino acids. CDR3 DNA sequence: TGTGCCAGCAGCTTACTAGCGGAAGGAGATACGCAGTATTTT. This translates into CASSLLAEGDTQYF.

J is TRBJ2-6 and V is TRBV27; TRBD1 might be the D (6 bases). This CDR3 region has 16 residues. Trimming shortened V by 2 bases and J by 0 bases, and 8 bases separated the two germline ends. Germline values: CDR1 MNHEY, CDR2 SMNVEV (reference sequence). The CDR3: CASSLRQASGANVLTF. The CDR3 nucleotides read TGTGCCAGCAGTTTAAGACAGGCCTCTGGGGCCAACGTCCTGACTTTC.

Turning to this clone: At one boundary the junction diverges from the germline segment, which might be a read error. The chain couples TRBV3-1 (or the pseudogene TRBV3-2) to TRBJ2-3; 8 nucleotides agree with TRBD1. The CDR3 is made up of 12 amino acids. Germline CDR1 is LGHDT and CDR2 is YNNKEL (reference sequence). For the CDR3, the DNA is TGTGCCAGCAGCCAAGATAGGACAGGGAGGAATTTT. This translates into CASSQDRTGRNF.

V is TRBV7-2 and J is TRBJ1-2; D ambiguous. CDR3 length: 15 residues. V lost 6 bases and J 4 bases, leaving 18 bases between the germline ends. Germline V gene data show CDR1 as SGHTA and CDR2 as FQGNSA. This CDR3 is CASRVIPGASYGYTF. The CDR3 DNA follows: TGTGCCAGCAGAGTTATCCCGGGAGCTTCCTATGGCTACACCTTC.

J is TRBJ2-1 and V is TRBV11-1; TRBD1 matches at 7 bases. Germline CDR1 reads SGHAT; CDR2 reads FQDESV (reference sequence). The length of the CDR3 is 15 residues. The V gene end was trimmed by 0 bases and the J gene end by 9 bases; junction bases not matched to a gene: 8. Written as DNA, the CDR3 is TGTGCCAGCAGCTTAGCATACGGGGACAGCACTGAGCAGTTCTTC. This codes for CASSLAYGDSTEQFF.

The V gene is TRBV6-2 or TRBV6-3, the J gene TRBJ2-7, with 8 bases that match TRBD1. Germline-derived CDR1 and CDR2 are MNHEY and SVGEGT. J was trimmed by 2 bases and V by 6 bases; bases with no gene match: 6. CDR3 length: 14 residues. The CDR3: CASSRTGNTYEQYV. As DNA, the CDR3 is TGTGCCAGCAGCCGGACAGGGAACACCTACGAGCAGTACGTC.

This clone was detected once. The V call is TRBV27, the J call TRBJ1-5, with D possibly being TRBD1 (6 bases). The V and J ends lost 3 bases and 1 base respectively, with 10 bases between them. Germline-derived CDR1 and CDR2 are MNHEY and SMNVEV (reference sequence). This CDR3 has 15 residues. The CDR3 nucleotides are TGTGCCAGCAGTTTCAGGGGTATAAGCAATCAGCCCCAGCATTTT. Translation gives CASSFRGISNQPQHF.